Below, 25 T cell receptor beta chains from the same sample are listed, as sequenced in a study of shared clonotypes between healthy human individuals. Profiling relied on immunoSEQ multiplex PCR, and the TCRdb table lists in-frame clones only, not all of them. The sample records 150,000 to 200,000 clones, approximately 61% being singletons. What was sequenced was memory CD4+ T cells sorted from blood. Subset indicated: CD45RA-negative fraction. The origin of the receptors is a man aged 25 to 45 in good health.

V and J are TRBV10-2 and TRBJ1-1; the D is unclear. Trimming took 5 bases from V and 4 from J, leaving 11 bases between them. Germline CDR1 reads WSHSY; CDR2 reads SAAADI. The CDR3 extends over 13 amino acids. Here the CDR3 reads CASSIRPATEAFF. The CDR3 DNA follows: TGCGCCAGCAGTATACGACCGGCCACTGAAGCTTTCTTT.

The chain joins TRBV30 to TRBJ2-3; D not certain. The CDR3 sequence is 12 residues long. In germline, CDR1 is GTSNPN, CDR2 SVGIG (reference sequence). With 4 bases removed from V and 3 bases from J, the gap between germline ends came to 8 bases. The CDR3 nucleotides are TGTGCCTGGAATGATGCGACAGATACGCAGTATTTT. This gives the protein CAWNDATDTQYF.

The V gene is TRBV7-8, the J gene TRBJ2-1; a possible D gene is TRBD2 (6 bases). Trimming stripped 8 bases from V and 8 bases from J, with 22 bases between. Germline loops: CDR1 SGHVS, CDR2 FQNEAQ. The CDR3 loop spans 15 amino acids. The CDR3 region is CASVRGGGIVDEQFF. DNA for the CDR3: TGTGCCAGCGTCCGGGGTGGAGGGATTGTAGATGAGCAGTTCTTC.

This chain joins TRBV30 and TRBJ1-3; D is ambiguous. Deletions cut 5 bases from V and 2 bases from J, with 10 bases between. The CDR3 spans 13 residues. CDR1 GTSNPN and CDR2 SVGIG come from the germline V gene (reference sequence). The CDR3 DNA follows: TGTGCCTGGTCAGCGGTCACTGGAAACACCATATATTTT. Translating gives CAWSAVTGNTIYF.

J is TRBJ1-5 and V is TRBV2, with a tentative D call TRBD1 (5 bases). Trimming pared 5 bases from V and 6 bases from J, leaving 14 bases between. The CDR3 spans 14 residues. CDR1 SNHLY and CDR2 FYNNEI come from the germline V gene. This CDR3 is CASSWDAGSQPQHF. The CDR3 DNA follows: TGTGCCAGCAGTTGGGACGCGGGGAGTCAGCCCCAGCATTTT. Full variable domain (missing parts from reference TRBV2 and TRBJ1-5): EPEVTQTPSHQVTQMGQEVILRCVPISNHLYFYWYRQILGQKVEFLVSFYNNEISEKSEIFDDQFSVERPDGSNFTLKIRSTKLEDSAMYFCASSWDAGSQPQHFGDGTRLSIL.

This chain uses TRBV5-6 with TRBJ2-3, with D unresolved. Trimming left V 6 bases short and J 6 bases short, with 14 bases between. Germline V gene lookup returns CDR1 SGHDT and CDR2 YYEEEE. This CDR3 contains 13 residues. The CDR3 nucleotides are TGTGCCAGCATTAGGGCAGATTCCGATACGCAGTATTTT. It is translated as CASIRADSDTQYF.

This clone showed up just once. The gene calls are TRBV5-1 and TRBJ2-7; 7 nucleotides align to TRBD2. V lost 0 bases to trimming and J lost 1 base; unmatched junction nucleotides: 7. CDR3 length: 16 residues. Germline values: CDR1 SGHRS, CDR2 YFSETQ. CDR3 sequence: CASSLGRASGSYEQYF. CDR3 in DNA: TGCGCCAGCAGCTTGGGGCGGGCTAGCGGATCCTACGAGCAGTACTTC.

Notes on this clone: This CDR3 is also generated by other DNA sequences in the sample. The J gene is TRBJ2-5, the V gene TRBV18, with TRBD2 as a possible D gene (6 bases). V lost 1 base to trimming and J lost 3 bases, with 6 bases between them. Germline CDR1 KGHSH, CDR2 LQKENI. The CDR3 is 13 amino acids. The CDR3 nucleotides read TGTGCCAGCTCACCACGACTAGAAGAGACCCAGTACTTC. As protein: CASSPRLEETQYF. The full variable domain, with the rest looked up from reference TRBV18 and TRBJ2-5, is NAGVMQNPRHLVRRRGQEARLRCSPMKGHSHVYWYRQLPEEGLKFMVYLQKENIIDESGMPKERFSAEFPKEGPSILRIQQVVRGDSAAYFCASSPRLEETQYFGPGTRLLVL.

This clone appeared a few times. The rearrangement uses TRBV28 and TRBJ1-1; D uncertain. CDR1 and CDR2 from the germline V gene are MDHEN and SYDVKM. The CDR3 has 13 amino acids. Trimming took off 8 bases at V and 5 bases at J, with 15 bases between the two ends. CDR3 in DNA: TGTGCCAGCCGTGGGAGGTTGGGTACTGAAGCTTTCTTT. Protein sequence: CASRGRLGTEAFF.

The chain combines TRBV18 with TRBJ2-3, with 8 positions matching TRBD2. Germline CDR1 reads KGHSH; CDR2 reads LQKENI. V lost 3 bases, J lost 6 bases, and 8 bases stayed unmatched. The CDR3 length is 15 residues. CDR3 sequence (DNA): TGTGCCAGCTCACCCCTCCGGGAGGGCCCGGATACGCAGTATTTT. Its protein is CASSPLREGPDTQYF.

The rearrangement joins TRBV7-2 to TRBJ1-2; D is undetermined. With 4 bases removed from V and 6 bases from J, the gap between germline ends came to 15 bases. The CDR3 extends over 14 amino acids. The V gene's germline CDR1 is SGHTA and CDR2 FQGNSA. The CDR3 DNA reads TGTGCCAGCAGCTCCTCTCGTAAGCCCCATGGCTACACCTTC. Translated, it gives CASSSSRKPHGYTF.

The CDR3 DNA sequence: TGTGCCAGCAGCAGAAGCGGGATTGGAGAGACCCAGTACTTC. This sequence encodes CASSRSGIGETQYF. The gene calls are TRBV7-2 and TRBJ2-5, with 7 bases fitting TRBD2. Germline trimming cut 5 bases from V and 4 bases from J; bases unmatched to any gene: 7. CDR3 length: 14 amino acids. Germline assignment: CDR1 SGHTA and CDR2 FQGNSA. The entire variable domain, with the rest obtained from reference TRBV7-2 and TRBJ2-5, is as follows: GAGVSQSPSNKVTEKGKDVELRCDPISGHTALYWYRQSLGQGLEFLIYFQGNSAPDKSGLPSDRFSAERTGGSVSTLTIQRTQQEDSAVYLCASSRSGIGETQYFGPGTRLLVL.

In its sample, this clone was seen many times. The same CDR3 arises from other DNA sequences in this sample as well. The genes are TRBV7-9 and TRBJ1-2; 7 nucleotides agree with TRBD1. The germline CDR1 and CDR2 sequences are SEHNR and FQNEAQ (reference sequence). V dropped 5 bases and J dropped 4; count of bases not matched to a gene: 13. The CDR3 runs to 16 residues. CDR3 region: CASSPMGGQPGYGYTF. CDR3 in DNA: TGTGCCAGCAGCCCGATGGGGGGACAGCCCGGCTATGGCTACACCTTC.

The gene calls are TRBV2 and TRBJ2-7, with D hard to call. The CDR3 sequence is 13 residues long. Trimming shortened V by 4 bases and J by 3 bases, and 10 bases separated the two germline ends. CDR1 and CDR2 from the germline V gene are SNHLY and FYNNEI. CDR3 sequence: CASSGEVRYEQYF. CDR3 in DNA: TGTGCCAGCAGTGGCGAGGTACGCTACGAGCAGTACTTC. The variable domain in full, completed from reference TRBV2 and TRBJ2-7, reads EPEVTQTPSHQVTQMGQEVILRCVPISNHLYFYWYRQILGQKVEFLVSFYNNEISEKSEIFDDQFSVERPDGSNFTLKIRSTKLEDSAMYFCASSGEVRYEQYFGPGTRLTVT.

This clone was seen only once. The chain has TRBV4-1 and TRBJ2-7; D is unclear. The CDR3 has 16 amino acids. Trimming removed 0 bases from V and 2 bases from J, with 14 bases in between. Germline V CDR1 and CDR2: MGHRA, YSYEKL. CDR3 nucleotide sequence: TGCGCCAGCAGCCAAGATTCGGCGGTTAGGGCCTACGAGCAGTACTTC. Amino acid sequence: CASSQDSAVRAYEQYF.

The V gene is TRBV7-9, the J gene TRBJ2-1; 8 bases match TRBD1. CDR1 is SEHNR and CDR2 is FQNEAQ in the germline V gene (reference sequence). With V trimmed by 0 bases and J by 6 bases, 4 bases remained unmatched. This CDR3 contains 15 residues. DNA for the CDR3: TGTGCCAGCAGCTTAGCAGCACAGGGGGGCAATGAGCAGTTCTTC. As protein: CASSLAAQGGNEQFF.

This clone has a single count. This rearrangement joins TRBV5-1 to TRBJ1-2; 10 bases are a match to TRBD1. V shed 4 bases, J shed 7 bases, and the junction held 4 bases outside the gene matches. This CDR3 contains 13 residues. Germline V lookup: CDR1 SGHRS, CDR2 YFSETQ. The DNA for the CDR3 is TGCGCCAGCAGCGCCCGGGACAGGGGTGGCTACACCTTC. Translation: CASSARDRGGYTF.

The V call is TRBV7-9, the J call TRBJ2-5; 8 bases align to TRBD1. Germline values: CDR1 SEHNR, CDR2 FQNEAQ (reference sequence). Unmatched junction bases numbered 6, after V lost 6 bases and J lost 3 bases. The CDR3 spans 14 residues. The CDR3 is CASSWGQAKETQYF. Written as DNA, the CDR3 is TGTGCCAGCAGTTGGGGACAGGCTAAAGAGACCCAGTACTTC.

The chain is built from TRBV4-2 and TRBJ2-1; possible D gene TRBD1, 5 bases. Trimming took 1 base from V and 1 from J, leaving 17 bases between them. This CDR3 has 18 amino acids. Germline V gives CDR1 LGHNA, CDR2 YNFKEQ. The CDR3 nucleotides read TGTGCCAGCAGCCAAGGGGGCCAGCCCGGCCCTTCCTACAATGAGCAGTTCTTC. It encodes CASSQGGQPGPSYNEQFF.

The chain has TRBV5-1 and TRBJ2-3; 7 positions agree with TRBD1. Trimming removed 2 bases from V and 2 bases from J; junction bases left unmatched: 2. This CDR3 is 14 amino acids long. The germline V gene has CDR1 SGHRS and CDR2 YFSETQ. The CDR3 nucleotides read TGCGCCAGCAGCTTCGGACAGGTCACAGATACGCAGTATTTT. It encodes CASSFGQVTDTQYF.

This sequence joins TRBV11-2 and TRBJ1-4; 9 bases map to TRBD1. Germline V gene data show CDR1 as SGHAT and CDR2 as FQNNGV. The CDR3 is 16 residues long. V gave up 5 bases and J gave up 2 bases; unmatched junction bases: 6. CDR3 loop: CASSRVGQGTNEKLFF. Here the CDR3 DNA reads TGTGCCAGCAGCCGCGTTGGACAGGGGACTAATGAAAAACTGTTTTTT.

As regards this clone: This specimen includes other DNA sequences encoding the same CDR3. J is TRBJ2-5 and V is TRBV5-4; no clear D. The CDR3 contains 13 residues. The germline V gene has CDR1 SGHNT and CDR2 YYREEE (reference sequence). Trimming pared 4 bases from V and 2 bases from J, leaving 9 bases between. DNA of the CDR3: TGTGCCAGCAGCCTCGGGTCTCAAGAGACCCAGTACTTC. Protein product: CASSLGSQETQYF.

The chain is built from TRBV19 and TRBJ2-5; D is uncertain. CDR1 is LNHDA, CDR2 SQIVND, per germline (reference sequence). V was shortened by 7 bases and J by 4 bases, with 10 bases between the two germline ends. The CDR3 runs to 12 residues. The CDR3: CASNRQGETQYF. The CDR3 nucleotides are TGTGCCAGTAATAGGCAAGGAGAGACCCAGTACTTC.

The V call is TRBV7-2, the J call TRBJ2-2, with TRBD2 as a possible D gene (5 bases). Germline V gene lookup returns CDR1 SGHTA and CDR2 FQGNSA. The CDR3 spans 15 residues. Trimming shortened V by 1 base and J by 3 bases, and 9 bases separated the two germline ends. CDR3 sequence (DNA): TGTGCCAGCAGCTTAGTTCGCGGGCACACCGGGGAGCTGTTTTTT. It is translated as CASSLVRGHTGELFF.

The chain employs TRBV27 and TRBJ1-5; maybe TRBD1 (6 bases). Trimming pared 3 bases from V and 5 bases from J, leaving 11 bases between. The CDR3 consists of 14 residues. Germline V lookup: CDR1 MNHEY, CDR2 SMNVEV (reference sequence). This chain's CDR3 is CASSFSGVDQPQHF. CDR3 DNA: TGTGCCAGCAGTTTTTCAGGGGTGGATCAGCCCCAGCATTTT.